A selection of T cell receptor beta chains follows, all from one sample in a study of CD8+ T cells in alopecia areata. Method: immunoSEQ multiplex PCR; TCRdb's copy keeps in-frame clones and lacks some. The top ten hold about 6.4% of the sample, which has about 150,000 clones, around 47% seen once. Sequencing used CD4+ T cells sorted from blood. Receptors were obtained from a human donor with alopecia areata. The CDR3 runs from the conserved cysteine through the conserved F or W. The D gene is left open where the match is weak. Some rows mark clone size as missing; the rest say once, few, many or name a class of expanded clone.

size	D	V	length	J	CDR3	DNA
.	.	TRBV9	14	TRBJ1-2	CASSVDSRDHGYTF	TGTGCCAGCAGCGTAGACAGCCGGGATCATGGCTACACCTTC
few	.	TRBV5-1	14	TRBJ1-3	CASSYFDSGNTIYF	TGCGCCAGCAGCTATTTCGACTCTGGAAACACCATATATTTT
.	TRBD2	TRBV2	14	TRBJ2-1	CASGGLAGANEQFF	TGTGCCAGCGGGGGACTAGCGGGAGCCAATGAGCAGTTCTTC
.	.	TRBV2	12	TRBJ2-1	CASSPIYNEQFF	TGTGCCAGCAGTCCCATTTACAATGAGCAGTTCTTC
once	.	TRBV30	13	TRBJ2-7	CAWMPGKSHEQYF	TGTGCCTGGATGCCGGGAAAGAGTCACGAGCAGTACTTC
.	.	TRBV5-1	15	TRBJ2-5	CASSLEGGSRETQYF	TGCGCCAGCAGTCTGGAGGGCGGTTCCAGGGAGACCCAGTACTTC
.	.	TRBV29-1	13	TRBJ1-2	CSVGGGPNYGYTF	TGCAGCGTGGGTGGGGGGCCTAACTATGGCTACACCTTC
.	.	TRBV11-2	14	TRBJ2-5	CASTPTWGPETQYF	TGTGCCAGCACCCCTACGTGGGGGCCGGAGACCCAGTACTTC
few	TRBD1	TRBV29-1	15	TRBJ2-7	CSVELRDRVAIKQYF	TGCAGCGTTGAACTCCGGGACAGGGTGGCTATTAAGCAGTACTTC
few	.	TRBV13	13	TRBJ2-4	CASSLVGPNIQYF	TGTGCCAGCAGCTTAGTTGGTCCAAACATTCAGTACTTC
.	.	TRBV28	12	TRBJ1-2	CASSSGVYGYTF	TGTGCCAGCAGCTCGGGGGTCTATGGCTACACCTTC
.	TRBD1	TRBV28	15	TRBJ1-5	CASNRGDRIIQPQHF	TGTGCCAGCAATCGTGGGGACAGGATCATCCAGCCCCAGCATTTT
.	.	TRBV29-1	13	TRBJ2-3	CSARRERTDTQYF	TGCAGCGCTCGGAGGGAACGCACAGATACGCAGTATTTT
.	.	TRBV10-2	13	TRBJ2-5	CASSETTAGTQYF	TGCGCCAGCAGTGAGACTACTGCAGGGACCCAGTACTTC
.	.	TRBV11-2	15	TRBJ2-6	CASSFMGAGANVLTF	TGTGCCAGCAGCTTCATGGGTGCTGGGGCCAACGTCCTGACTTTC
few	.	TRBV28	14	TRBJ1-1	CASSLYGVKPEAFF	TGTGCCAGCAGTTTATATGGCGTTAAGCCTGAAGCTTTCTTT
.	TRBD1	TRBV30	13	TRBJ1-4	CAWSHRGNEKLFF	TGTGCCTGGAGTCACAGGGGTAATGAAAAACTGTTTTTT
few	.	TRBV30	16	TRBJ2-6	CAWSPSPSSGANVLTF	TGTGCCTGGAGTCCCTCCCCGTCCTCTGGGGCCAACGTCCTGACTTTC
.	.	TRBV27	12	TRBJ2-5	CASRGVEETQYF	TGTGCCAGCAGGGGGGTTGAAGAGACCCAGTACTTC
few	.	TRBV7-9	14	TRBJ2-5	CASSLRAYQETQYF	TGTGCCAGCAGCTTGAGGGCGTACCAAGAGACCCAGTACTTC